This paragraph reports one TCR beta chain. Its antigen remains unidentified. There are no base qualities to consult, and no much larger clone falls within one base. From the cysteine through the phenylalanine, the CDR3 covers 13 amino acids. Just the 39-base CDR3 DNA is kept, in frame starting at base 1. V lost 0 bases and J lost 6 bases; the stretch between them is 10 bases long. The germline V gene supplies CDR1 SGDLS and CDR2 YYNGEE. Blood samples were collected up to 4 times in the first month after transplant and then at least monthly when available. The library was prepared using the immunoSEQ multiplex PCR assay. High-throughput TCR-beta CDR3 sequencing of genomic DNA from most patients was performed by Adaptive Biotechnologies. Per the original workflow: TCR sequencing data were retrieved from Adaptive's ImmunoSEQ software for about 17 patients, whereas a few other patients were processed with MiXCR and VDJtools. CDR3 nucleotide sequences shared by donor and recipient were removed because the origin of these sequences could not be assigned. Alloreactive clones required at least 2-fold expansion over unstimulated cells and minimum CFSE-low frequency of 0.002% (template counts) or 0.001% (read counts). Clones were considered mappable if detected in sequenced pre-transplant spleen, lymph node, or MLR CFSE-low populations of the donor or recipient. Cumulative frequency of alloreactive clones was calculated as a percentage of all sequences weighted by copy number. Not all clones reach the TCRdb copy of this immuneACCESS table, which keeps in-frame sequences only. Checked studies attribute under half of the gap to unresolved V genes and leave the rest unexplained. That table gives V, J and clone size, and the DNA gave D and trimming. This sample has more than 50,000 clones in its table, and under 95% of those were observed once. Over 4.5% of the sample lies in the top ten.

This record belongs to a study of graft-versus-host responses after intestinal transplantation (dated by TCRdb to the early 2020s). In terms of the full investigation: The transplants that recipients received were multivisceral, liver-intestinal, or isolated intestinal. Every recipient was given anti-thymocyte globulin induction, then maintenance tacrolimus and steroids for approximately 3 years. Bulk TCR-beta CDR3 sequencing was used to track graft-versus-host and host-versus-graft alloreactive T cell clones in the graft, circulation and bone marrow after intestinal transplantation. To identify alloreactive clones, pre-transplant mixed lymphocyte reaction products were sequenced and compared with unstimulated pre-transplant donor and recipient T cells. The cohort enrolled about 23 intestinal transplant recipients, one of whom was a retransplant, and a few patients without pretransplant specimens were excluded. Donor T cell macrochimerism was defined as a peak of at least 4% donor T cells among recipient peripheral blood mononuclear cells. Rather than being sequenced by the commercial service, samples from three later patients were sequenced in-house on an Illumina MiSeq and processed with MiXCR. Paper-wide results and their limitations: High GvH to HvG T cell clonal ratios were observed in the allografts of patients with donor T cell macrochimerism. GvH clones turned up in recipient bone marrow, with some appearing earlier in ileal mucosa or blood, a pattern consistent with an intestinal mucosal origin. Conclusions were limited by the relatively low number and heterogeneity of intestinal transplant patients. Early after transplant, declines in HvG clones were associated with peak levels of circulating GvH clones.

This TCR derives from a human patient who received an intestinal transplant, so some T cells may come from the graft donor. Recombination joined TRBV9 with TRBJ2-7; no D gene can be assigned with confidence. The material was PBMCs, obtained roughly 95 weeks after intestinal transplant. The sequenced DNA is TGTGCCAGCAGCGTAGCCGGCCAAACCGAGCAGTACTTC. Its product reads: CASSVAGQTEQYF.